What follows are 9 T cell receptor beta chains derived from one specimen sequenced in a study of T cell changes during pregnancy in multiple sclerosis. Sequenced by immunoSEQ multiplex PCR; TCRdb stores in-frame clones only, minus some. The sample contains about 41,000 clones, roughly nine tenths of which appear only once. The sequencing here drew on CD8+ T cells from peripheral blood mononuclear cells, taken in the third trimester of pregnancy. These receptors were obtained from a female donor with multiple sclerosis, enrolled in a pregnancy study.

V and J are TRBV6-5 and TRBJ2-6; no clear D gene. V was shortened by 2 bases and J by 0 bases, with 5 bases between the two germline ends. This CDR3 has 15 residues. Looked up from germline, CDR1 is MNHEY and CDR2 is SVGAGI. CDR3 residues: CASSYEHSGANVLTF. The CDR3 region has the DNA TGTGCCAGCAGTTACGAACACTCTGGGGCCAACGTCCTGACTTTC.

The chain has TRBV19 and TRBJ2-3; a weak D match, TRBD2 (5 bases). CDR1 is LNHDA, CDR2 SQIVND, per germline (reference sequence). V lost 4 bases and J 6 bases, leaving 14 bases between the germline ends. The CDR3 consists of 14 residues. The CDR3: CASSSPTGWDTQYF. CDR3 in DNA: TGTGCCAGTAGTAGCCCCACGGGGTGGGATACGCAGTATTTT. Based on the CDR3 plus reference TRBV19 and TRBJ2-3, the full variable domain is DGGITQSPKYLFRKEGQNVTLSCEQNLNHDAMYWYRQDPGQGLRLIYYSQIVNDFQKGDIAEGYSVSREKKESFPLTVTSAQKNPTAFYLCASSSPTGWDTQYFGPGTRLTVL.

The chain carries TRBV7-9 and TRBJ2-1, with D possibly matching TRBD1 (5 bases). Germline CDR1 and CDR2: SEHNR and FQNEAQ (reference sequence). Trimming cost V 5 bases and J 0 bases, with 17 bases left between them. This CDR3 region has 17 residues. CDR3 residues: CASSEAQGLSSYNEQFF. The DNA for the CDR3 is TGTGCCAGCAGCGAGGCGCAGGGTCTTAGCTCCTACAATGAGCAGTTCTTC.

The rearrangement joins TRBV2 to TRBJ2-2, with 10 positions matching TRBD2. The germline CDR1 and CDR2 sequences are SNHLY and FYNNEI. Trimming removed 7 bases from V and 8 bases from J; junction bases left unmatched: 13. CDR3 length: 16 residues. Written as DNA, the CDR3 is TGTGCCAGCACCGAGGTCACTAGCGGGACCCTGGGGGAGCTGTTTTTT. It specifies CASTEVTSGTLGELFF. Together with reference TRBV2 and TRBJ2-2, the CDR3 gives the full variable domain: EPEVTQTPSHQVTQMGQEVILRCVPISNHLYFYWYRQILGQKVEFLVSFYNNEISEKSEIFDDQFSVERPDGSNFTLKIRSTKLEDSAMYFCASTEVTSGTLGELFFGEGSRLTVL.

The chain employs TRBV4-3 and TRBJ1-2; the D gene is possibly TRBD1 (6 bases). Trimming removed 0 bases at V and 5 bases at J, with 16 bases between. There are 16 residues in the CDR3. CDR1 is LGHNA, CDR2 YSLEER, per germline. The CDR3 region has the DNA TGCGCCAGCAGCCAAGACGTCGGAACAGGGTGGTATGGCTACACCTTC. Its protein is CASSQDVGTGWYGYTF.

The chain is built from TRBV5-1 and TRBJ1-2; 8 positions agree with TRBD1. Germline CDR1 and CDR2: SGHRS and YFSETQ. This CDR3 is 15 amino acids long. Trimming at V came to 0 bases and at J to 3 bases, leaving 4 bases not matched to a gene. The CDR3 coding sequence is TGCGCCAGCAGCTTGGATCCAGGGGGCGACTATGGCTACACCTTC. As protein: CASSLDPGGDYGYTF.

J is TRBJ2-5 and V is TRBV2, with 9 positions matching TRBD2. The trim removed 3 bases at V and 4 bases at J, leaving 3 bases unmatched. Germline assignment: CDR1 SNHLY and CDR2 FYNNEI. The CDR3 contains 14 residues. The CDR3 coding sequence is TGTGCCAGCAGTGATGCGGGGGGGGGAGAGACCCAGTACTTC. It codes for CASSDAGGGETQYF.

CDR3 in amino acids: CASSNLSGVLSTTEAFF. The CDR3 nucleotides are TGTGCCAGCAGCAACTTAAGTGGAGTCTTAAGTACCACTGAAGCTTTCTTT. The chain carries TRBV21-1 and TRBJ1-1. TRBV21-1 is noted as a pseudogene. The CDR3 runs to 17 residues.

CDR3 in amino acids: CASSAGFAYNEQFF. CDR3 DNA: TGTGCCAGCAGTGCAGGGTTCGCCTACAATGAGCAGTTCTTC. This chain uses TRBV5-6 with TRBJ2-1; a weak D match, TRBD1 (5 bases). From germline, CDR1 is SGHDT and CDR2 YYEEEE. The CDR3 consists of 14 residues. V dropped 5 bases and J dropped 2 bases, with 11 bases sitting between them.